This TCR beta chain was captured by sequencing in a study of cytomegalovirus exposure and HLA in healthy donors. The wider study: The 120 validation repertoires used the same platform as the roughly 720 first-cohort repertoires (as reported by a later analysis). Notes on the study in general: Cytomegalovirus association was assigned to some 160 TCR beta chains. Rarity marked most TCR sequences, yet some public TCRs occurred in many donors.

The CDR3 extends over 14 amino acids. The V end was cut by 0 bases, the J end by 5 bases, with 10 bases between. Germline CDR1 reads SGDLS; CDR2 reads YYNGEE. Here immunoSEQ multiplex PCR was the method, and the copy in TCRdb shows in-frame clones only, minus some. This repertoire shows 150,000 or so clones, roughly 86% found once; its top ten account for approximately 2.4%. On this clone: No antigen is known for it.

The sample taken for sequencing was PBMCs. V usage is TRBV9 and J usage is TRBJ2-3; tentatively, D is TRBD2 (6 bases). The origin of this receptor is a man aged 18 to 29 in good health and CMV-seropositive. The CDR3 protein is CASSVGLRGDTQYF. In DNA form, the CDR3 reads TGTGCCAGCAGCGTAGGGTTGCGGGGAGATACGCAGTATTTT.